This T cell receptor (beta chain) was sequenced for a study of blood T cell repertoires in COVID-19. Overall study: Samples came from the United States, Italy and Spain, spanning acute and convalescent COVID-19. From T cells, B-cell-depleted T cells, or PBMCs came the material, which was cDNA or gDNA.

Germline V gives CDR1 MDHEN, CDR2 SYDVKM. The CDR3 length is 16 residues. Trimming cost V 6 bases and J 3 bases, with 18 bases left between them. In the authors' workflow: Amplification of reference gene primers was used by the study to estimate nucleated cell counts. Assay used: immunoSEQ multiplex PCR; TCRdb lists only in-frame clones, some missing. The DNA was the basis for D and trimming; V, J and clone size are from that table. The profile shows 150,000 or so clones, 85% to 90% of them singletons. This chain links TRBV28 with TRBJ1-5, with a weak D call TRBD1 (6 bases). The sequenced material came from peripheral blood. This clonotype was obtained from a woman aged 60-75 years with acute or convalescent COVID-19. The CDR3 is CASSQQGRSHNQPQHF. In nucleotides, the CDR3 is TGTGCCAGCAGCCAGCAGGGGCGGTCGCACAATCAGCCCCAGCATTTT.